This T cell receptor (beta chain) originates from a study of CD8+ T cells in alopecia areata. The sequencing template was cDNA reverse transcribed from extracted RNA. Only in-frame clones appear in the TCRdb table, and some are missing; sequencing was by immunoSEQ multiplex PCR. The sample shows roughly 150,000 clones, about nine tenths of them seen only once. The J segment lost 1 base and the V segment lost 5 bases, leaving 10 bases of the junction unmatched. Germline V CDR1 and CDR2: MNHEY, SMNVEV (reference sequence). The CDR3 has 16 residues. This chain uses TRBV27 with TRBJ1-2, with TRBD1 matching 7 bases. Source: CD8+ T cells sorted from blood, taken at week 0. This clonotype was sampled from a human donor with alopecia areata. The CDR3, as DNA: TGTGCCAGCAGTCTTACAGGGGCGTTGTTTAACTATGGCTACACCTTC. It yields the protein CASSLTGALFNYGYTF.